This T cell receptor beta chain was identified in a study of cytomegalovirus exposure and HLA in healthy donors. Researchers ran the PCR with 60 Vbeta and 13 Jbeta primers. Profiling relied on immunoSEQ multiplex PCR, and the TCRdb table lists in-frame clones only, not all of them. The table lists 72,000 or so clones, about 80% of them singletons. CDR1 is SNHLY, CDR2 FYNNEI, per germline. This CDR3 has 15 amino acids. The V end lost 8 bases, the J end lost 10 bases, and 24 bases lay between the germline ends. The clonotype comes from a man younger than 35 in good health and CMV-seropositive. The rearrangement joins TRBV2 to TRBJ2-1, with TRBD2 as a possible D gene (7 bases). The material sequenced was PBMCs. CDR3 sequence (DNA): TGTGCCAGCCTTACCCGGTCCGGAGGGGGGGCCGAGCAGTTCTTC. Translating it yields CASLTRSGGGAEQFF.